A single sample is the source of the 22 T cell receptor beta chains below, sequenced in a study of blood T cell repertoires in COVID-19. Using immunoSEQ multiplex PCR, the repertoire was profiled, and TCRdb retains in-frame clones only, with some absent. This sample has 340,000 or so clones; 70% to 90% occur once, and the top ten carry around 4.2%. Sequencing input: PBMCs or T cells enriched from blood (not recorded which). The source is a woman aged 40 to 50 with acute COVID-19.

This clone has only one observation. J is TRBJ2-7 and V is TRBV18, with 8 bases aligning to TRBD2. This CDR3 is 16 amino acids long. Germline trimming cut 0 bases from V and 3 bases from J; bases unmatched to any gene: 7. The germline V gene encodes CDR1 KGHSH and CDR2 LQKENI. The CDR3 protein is CASSPPGREGGYEQYF. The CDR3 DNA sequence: TGTGCCAGCTCACCACCGGGCCGGGAGGGGGGCTACGAGCAGTACTTC. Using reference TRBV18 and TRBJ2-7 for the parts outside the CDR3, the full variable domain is NAGVMQNPRHLVRRRGQEARLRCSPMKGHSHVYWYRQLPEEGLKFMVYLQKENIIDESGMPKERFSAEFPKEGPSILRIQQVVRGDSAAYFCASSPPGREGGYEQYFGPGTRLTVT.

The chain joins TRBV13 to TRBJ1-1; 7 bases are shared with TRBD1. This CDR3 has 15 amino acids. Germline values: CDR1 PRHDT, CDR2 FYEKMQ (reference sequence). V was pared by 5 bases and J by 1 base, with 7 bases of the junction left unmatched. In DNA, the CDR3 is TGTGCCAGCAGCCCCCAGACAGGGAGGAACACTGAAGCTTTCTTT. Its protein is CASSPQTGRNTEAFF.

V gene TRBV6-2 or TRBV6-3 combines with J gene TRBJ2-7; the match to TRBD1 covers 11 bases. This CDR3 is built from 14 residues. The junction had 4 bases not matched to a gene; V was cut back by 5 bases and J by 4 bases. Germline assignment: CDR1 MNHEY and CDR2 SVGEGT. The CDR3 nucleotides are TGTGCCAGCAGTAGGACAGGGGGCGCGTACGAGCAGTACTTC. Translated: CASSRTGGAYEQYF.

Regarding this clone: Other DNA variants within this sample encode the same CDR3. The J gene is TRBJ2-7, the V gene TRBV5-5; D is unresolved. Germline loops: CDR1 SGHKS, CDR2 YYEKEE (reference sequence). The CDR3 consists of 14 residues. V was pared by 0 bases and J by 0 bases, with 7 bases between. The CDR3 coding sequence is TGTGCCAGCAGCTTGGCGGTACTCTCCTACGAGCAGTACTTC. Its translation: CASSLAVLSYEQYF. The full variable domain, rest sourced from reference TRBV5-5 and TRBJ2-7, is DAGVTQSPTHLIKTRGQQVTLRCSPISGHKSVSWYQQVLGQGPQFIFQYYEKEERGRGNFPDRFSARQFPNYSSELNVNALLLGDSALYLCASSLAVLSYEQYFGPGTRLTVT.

CDR3 nucleotide sequence: TGTGCCAGCAGGCCGGGGGGTAAGGAAAAACTGTTTTTT. Encoded protein: CASRPGGKEKLFF. The rearrangement joins TRBV6-5 to TRBJ1-4; possibly TRBD1 for D (5 bases). The CDR3 is 13 amino acids. The V end lost 6 bases, the J end lost 8 bases, and 13 bases lay between the germline ends. The germline gives CDR1 MNHEY, CDR2 SVGAGI.

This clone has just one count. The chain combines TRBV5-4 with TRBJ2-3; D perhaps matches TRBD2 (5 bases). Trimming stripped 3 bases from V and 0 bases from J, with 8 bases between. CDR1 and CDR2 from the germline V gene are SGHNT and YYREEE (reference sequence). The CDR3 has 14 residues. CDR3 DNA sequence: TGTGCCAGCAGCTCCAGGACTAGCACAGATACGCAGTATTTT. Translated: CASSSRTSTDTQYF.

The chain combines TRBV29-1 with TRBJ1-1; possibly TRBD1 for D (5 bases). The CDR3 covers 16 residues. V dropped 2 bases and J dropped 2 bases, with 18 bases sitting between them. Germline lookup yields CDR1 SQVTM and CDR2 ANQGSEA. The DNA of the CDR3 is TGCAGCGTTGAATTGGGCCTGGGGGGGAAAAACACTGAAGCTTTCTTT. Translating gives CSVELGLGGKNTEAFF.

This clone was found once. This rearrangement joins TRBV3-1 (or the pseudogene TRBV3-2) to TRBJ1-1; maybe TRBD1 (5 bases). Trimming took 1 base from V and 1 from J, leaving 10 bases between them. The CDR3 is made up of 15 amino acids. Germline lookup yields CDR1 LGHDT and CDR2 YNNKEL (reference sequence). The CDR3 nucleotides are TGTGCCAGCAGCCAAGGACGCAGGGCGAACACTGAAGCTTTCTTT. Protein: CASSQGRRANTEAFF.

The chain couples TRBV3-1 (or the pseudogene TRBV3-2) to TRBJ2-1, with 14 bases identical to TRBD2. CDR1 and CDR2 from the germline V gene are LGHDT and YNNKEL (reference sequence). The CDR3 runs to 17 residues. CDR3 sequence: CPPKRGRGLAGDPCAFF. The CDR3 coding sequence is TGTCCCCCTAAGCGCGGCAGGGGACTAGCGGGAGACCCCTGTGCGTTCTTC.

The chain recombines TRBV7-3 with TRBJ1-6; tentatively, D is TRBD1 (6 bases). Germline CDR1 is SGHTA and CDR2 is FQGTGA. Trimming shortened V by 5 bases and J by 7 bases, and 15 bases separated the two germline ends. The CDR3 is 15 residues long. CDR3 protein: CASSPRGGHNSPLHF. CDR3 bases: TGTGCCAGCAGCCCCCGAGGGGGTCACAATTCACCCCTCCACTTT.

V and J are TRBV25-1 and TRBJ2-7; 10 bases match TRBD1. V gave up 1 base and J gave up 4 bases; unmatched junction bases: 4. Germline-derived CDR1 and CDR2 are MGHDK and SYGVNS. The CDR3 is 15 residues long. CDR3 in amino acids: CASSESGTGVYEQYF. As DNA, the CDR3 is TGTGCCAGCAGTGAATCCGGGACAGGGGTTTACGAGCAGTACTTC.

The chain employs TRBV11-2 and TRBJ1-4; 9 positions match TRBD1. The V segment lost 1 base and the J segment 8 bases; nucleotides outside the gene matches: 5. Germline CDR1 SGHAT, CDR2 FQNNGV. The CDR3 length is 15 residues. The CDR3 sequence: CASSLGTGAMEKLFF. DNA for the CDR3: TGTGCCAGCAGCTTAGGGACAGGGGCCATGGAAAAACTGTTTTTT. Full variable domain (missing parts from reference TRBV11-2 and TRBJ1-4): EAGVAQSPRYKIIEKRQSVAFWCNPISGHATLYWYQQILGQGPKLLIQFQNNGVVDDSQLPKDRFSAERLKGVDSTLKIQPAKLEDSAVYLCASSLGTGAMEKLFFGSGTQLSVL.

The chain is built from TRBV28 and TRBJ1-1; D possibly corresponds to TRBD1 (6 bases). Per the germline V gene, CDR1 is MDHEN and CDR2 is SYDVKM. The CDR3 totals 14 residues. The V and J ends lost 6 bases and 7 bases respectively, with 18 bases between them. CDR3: CASRFRGLRGEAFF. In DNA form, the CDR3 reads TGTGCCAGCAGGTTCAGGGGATTGAGAGGTGAAGCTTTCTTT.

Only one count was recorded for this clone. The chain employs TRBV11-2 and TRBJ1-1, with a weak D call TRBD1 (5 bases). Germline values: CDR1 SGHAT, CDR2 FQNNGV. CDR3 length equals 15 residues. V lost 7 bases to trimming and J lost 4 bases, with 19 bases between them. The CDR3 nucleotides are TGTGCCAGCACCTGGGGGAGGCGAGTGGGCACTGAAGCTTTCTTT. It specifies CASTWGRRVGTEAFF.

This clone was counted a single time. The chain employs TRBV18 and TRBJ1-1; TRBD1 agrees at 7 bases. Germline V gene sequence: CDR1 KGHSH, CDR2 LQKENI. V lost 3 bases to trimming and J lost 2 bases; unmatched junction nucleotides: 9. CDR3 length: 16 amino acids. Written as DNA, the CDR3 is TGTGCCAGCTCACCTTGGGCAGGGGGTTCTAACACTGAAGCTTTCTTT. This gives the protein CASSPWAGGSNTEAFF. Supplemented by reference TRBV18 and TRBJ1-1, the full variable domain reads NAGVMQNPRHLVRRRGQEARLRCSPMKGHSHVYWYRQLPEEGLKFMVYLQKENIIDESGMPKERFSAEFPKEGPSILRIQQVVRGDSAAYFCASSPWAGGSNTEAFFGQGTRLTVV.

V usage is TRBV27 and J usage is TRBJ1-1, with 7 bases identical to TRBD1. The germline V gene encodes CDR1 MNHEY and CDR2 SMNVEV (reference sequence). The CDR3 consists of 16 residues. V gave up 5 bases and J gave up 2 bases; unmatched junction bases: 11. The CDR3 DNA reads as TGTGCCAGCAGTCCTAGGAACTACAGGGGAAACACTGAAGCTTTCTTT. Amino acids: CASSPRNYRGNTEAFF.

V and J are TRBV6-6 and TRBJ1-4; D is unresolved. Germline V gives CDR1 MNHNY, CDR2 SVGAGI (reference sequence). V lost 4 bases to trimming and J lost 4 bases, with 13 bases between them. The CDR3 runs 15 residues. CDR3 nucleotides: TGTGCCAGCAGTTCGCCGGGGAGAGATAATGAAAAACTGTTTTTT. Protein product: CASSSPGRDNEKLFF.

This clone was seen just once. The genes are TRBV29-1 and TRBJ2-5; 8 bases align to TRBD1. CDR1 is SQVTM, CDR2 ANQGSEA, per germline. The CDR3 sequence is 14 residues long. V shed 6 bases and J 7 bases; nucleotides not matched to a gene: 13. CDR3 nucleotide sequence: TGCAGCGTCAACACCGGGACAGGATCGACGACCCAGTACTTC. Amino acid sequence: CSVNTGTGSTTQYF.

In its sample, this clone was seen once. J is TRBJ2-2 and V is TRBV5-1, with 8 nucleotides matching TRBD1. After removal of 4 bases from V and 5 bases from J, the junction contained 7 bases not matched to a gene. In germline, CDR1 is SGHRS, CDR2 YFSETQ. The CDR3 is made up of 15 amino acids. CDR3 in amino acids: CASSTAGGRTGELFF. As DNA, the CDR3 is TGCGCCAGCAGCACAGCAGGGGGCCGGACCGGGGAGCTGTTTTTT.

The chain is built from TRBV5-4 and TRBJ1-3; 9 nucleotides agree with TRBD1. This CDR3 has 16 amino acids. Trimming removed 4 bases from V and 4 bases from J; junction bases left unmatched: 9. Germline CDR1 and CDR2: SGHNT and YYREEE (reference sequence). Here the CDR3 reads CASSPDRGGAGNTIYF. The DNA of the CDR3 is TGTGCCAGCAGCCCGGACAGGGGAGGAGCAGGAAACACCATATATTTT.

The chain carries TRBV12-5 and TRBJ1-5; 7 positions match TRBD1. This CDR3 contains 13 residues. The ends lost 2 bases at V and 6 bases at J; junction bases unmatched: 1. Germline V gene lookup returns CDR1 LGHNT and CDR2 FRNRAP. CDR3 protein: CASGLQGGQPQHF. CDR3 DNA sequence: TGTGCTAGTGGTTTGCAGGGGGGTCAGCCCCAGCATTTT. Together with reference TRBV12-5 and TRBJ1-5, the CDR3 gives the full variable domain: DARVTQTPRHKVTEMGQEVTMRCQPILGHNTVFWYRQTMMQGLELLAYFRNRAPLDDSGMPKDRFSAEMPDATLATLKIQPSEPRDSAVYFCASGLQGGQPQHFGDGTRLSIL.

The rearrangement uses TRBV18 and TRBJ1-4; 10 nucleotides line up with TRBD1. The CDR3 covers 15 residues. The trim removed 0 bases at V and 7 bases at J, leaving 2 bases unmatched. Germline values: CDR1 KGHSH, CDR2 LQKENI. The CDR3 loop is CASSPPGTGAEKLFF. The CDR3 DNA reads TGTGCCAGCTCACCACCCGGGACAGGGGCTGAAAAACTGTTTTTT.